This T cell receptor beta chain was obtained from a study of OX40 agonist ivuxolimab in advanced cancers. About the research overall: Ivuxolimab is a fully human IgG2 antibody that activates OX40 (CD134).

On this clone itself: No antigen is known for it.

Overall study results and limits: Expanded clones tended on average to be more numerous among CD8+ T cells than CD4+.

The table came from immunoSEQ multiplex PCR; TCRdb's copy has only in-frame clones and leaves some out. This repertoire shows around 58,000 clones, around 87% found once; its top ten account for about 5.1%. The V gene's germline CDR1 is MNHNS and CDR2 SASEGT. CDR3 size: 13 residues. Losses at the gene ends were 6 bases for V and 5 bases for J; bases not matched to a gene: 1. The sequences come from CD4+ or CD8+ T cells sorted from blood, collected in a trial of the OX40 agonist ivuxolimab. The chain employs TRBV6-1 and TRBJ2-2; 9 bases line up with TRBD2. This TCR was recovered from an adult with an advanced solid tumor such as melanoma, head and neck, liver or kidney cancer. The CDR3 sequence: CASRREGTGELFF. CDR3 DNA: TGTGCCAGCAGGCGGGAGGGGACCGGGGAGCTGTTTTTT.